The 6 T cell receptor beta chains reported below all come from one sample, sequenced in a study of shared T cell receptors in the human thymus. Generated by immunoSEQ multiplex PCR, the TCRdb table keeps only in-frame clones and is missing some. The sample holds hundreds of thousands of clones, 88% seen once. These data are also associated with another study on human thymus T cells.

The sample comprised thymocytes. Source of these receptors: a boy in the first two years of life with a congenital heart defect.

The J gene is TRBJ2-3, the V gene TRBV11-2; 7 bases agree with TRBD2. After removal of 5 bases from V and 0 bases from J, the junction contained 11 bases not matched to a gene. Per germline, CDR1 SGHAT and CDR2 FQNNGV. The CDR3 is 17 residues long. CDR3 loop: CASSTDTSGGSTDTQYF. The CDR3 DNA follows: TGTGCCAGCAGCACCGACACTTCCGGGGGGAGCACAGATACGCAGTATTTT.

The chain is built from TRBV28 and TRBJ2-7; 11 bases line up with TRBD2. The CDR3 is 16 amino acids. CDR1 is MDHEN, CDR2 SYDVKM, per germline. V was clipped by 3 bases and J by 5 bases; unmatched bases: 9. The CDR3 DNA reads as TGTGCCAGCAGTTTTTCCATAGCGGGAGGGCCTAACGAGCAGTACTTC. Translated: CASSFSIAGGPNEQYF.

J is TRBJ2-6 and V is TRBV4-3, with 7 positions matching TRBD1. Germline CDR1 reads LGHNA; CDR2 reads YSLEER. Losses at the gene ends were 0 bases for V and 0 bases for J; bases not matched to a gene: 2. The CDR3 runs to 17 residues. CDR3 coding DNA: TGCGCCAGCAGCCAAGACGGGACAGACTCTGGGGCCAACGTCCTGACTTTC. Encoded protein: CASSQDGTDSGANVLTF.

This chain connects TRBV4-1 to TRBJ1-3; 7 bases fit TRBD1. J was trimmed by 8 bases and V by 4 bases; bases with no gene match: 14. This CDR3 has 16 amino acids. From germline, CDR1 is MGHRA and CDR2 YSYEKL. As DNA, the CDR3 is TGCGCCAGCAGCCTCGTGGACAGGAGGGAGACAGACACCATATATTTT. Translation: CASSLVDRRETDTIYF.

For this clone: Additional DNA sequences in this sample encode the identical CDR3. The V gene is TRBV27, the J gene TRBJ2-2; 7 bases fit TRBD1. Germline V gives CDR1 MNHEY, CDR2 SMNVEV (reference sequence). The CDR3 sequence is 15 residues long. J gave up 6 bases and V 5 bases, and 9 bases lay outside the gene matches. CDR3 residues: CASSPRVQGAGELFF. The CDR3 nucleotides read TGTGCCAGCAGTCCCCGGGTGCAGGGGGCCGGGGAGCTGTTTTTT.

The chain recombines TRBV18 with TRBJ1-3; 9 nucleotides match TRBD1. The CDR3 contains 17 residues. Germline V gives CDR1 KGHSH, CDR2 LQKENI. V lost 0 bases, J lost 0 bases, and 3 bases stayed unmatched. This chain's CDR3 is CASSPPGQGFSGNTIYF. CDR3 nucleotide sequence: TGTGCCAGCTCACCACCGGGACAGGGTTTCTCTGGAAACACCATATATTTT.